This TCR beta chain was captured in a study of T cell clonotyping in hematopoietic cell transplantation. Points from the study as a whole: Higher Inverse Simpson Index values in graft donor and pretransplant recipient predicted broader posttransplant TCR diversity.

Profiling relied on immunoSEQ multiplex PCR, and the TCRdb table lists in-frame clones only, not all of them. The sample includes more than 10,000 clones, about 72% of them seen just once. Details on this clone: Its antigen remains unknown.

The CDR3 totals 13 residues. V shed 5 bases, J shed 8 bases, and the junction held 6 bases outside the gene matches. Germline assignment: CDR1 MDHEN and CDR2 SYDVKM. The sequence was obtained from a male patient over 55 who had an allogeneic stem cell transplant from an unrelated donor, so the T cells may come from the graft donor. Some clones in this sample may be carry-over from other donors' samples. The sample in question was peripheral blood mononuclear cells, obtained 180 days after allogeneic stem cell transplant. The chain joins TRBV28 to TRBJ1-2; 9 positions agree with TRBD1. Here the CDR3 reads CASSLQGAGGYTF. The CDR3 DNA reads TGTGCCAGCAGTCTACAGGGGGCTGGGGGCTACACCTTC.